This T cell receptor (beta chain) was identified during a study of identical twins. General study results and limits: Weaker excess twin sharing was seen among beta out-of-frame sequences. There were fewer insertions in abundant cord blood beta clonotypes, but memory repertoires showed no such pattern. Analyses of zero insertions could, in part, be confounded by invariant MAIT and iNKT cells.

Germline loops: CDR1 SGHRS, CDR2 YFSETQ. The CDR3 spans 14 residues. This clonotype has just one count. Its antigen remains unidentified. A junction boundary mismatches the germline segment, possibly from a read error. Template switching added a universal primer site; cDNA carried unique molecular identifiers. Via MiXCR, TCRdb re-called the 5' RACE reads, giving one row per CDR3 protein. The table has approximately 530,000 distinct CDR3 sequences, more than 20% seen once. These records were also assigned to another study, of yellow fever vaccine responses in identical twins.

The source is a woman under 30 in good health. This chain connects TRBV5-1 to TRBJ1-1; D may be TRBD1 (5 bases). What was sequenced was CD4+ T cells sorted from blood. CDR3 protein: CASSLYDSNTEASF. The DNA of the CDR3 is TGCGCCAGCAGCTTGTATGACAGCAACACTGAAGCTTCCTTT.